Listed here is a single T cell receptor (beta chain). The sample is drawn from a study of graft-versus-host responses after intestinal transplantation. Data came from immunoSEQ multiplex PCR; TCRdb stores just in-frame clones and leaves some out. Among approximately 4,000 clones, around two fifths were seen once, and the ten largest hold about 6.4%. Researchers placed around 200,000 CFSE-labeled responder cells in culture with around 200,000 irradiated, violet-dye-labeled stimulator cells. Researchers sorted proliferating CFSE-low CD3+CD4+ and CD3+CD8+ responders once the reaction had finished. Study outcomes and limitations: Levels of circulating GvH clones at their peak were associated with early post-transplant HvG declines.

The clonotype was recovered from a human patient who was an organ donor for intestinal transplantation. The sequences come from alloreactive CD8+ T cells from a mixed lymphocyte reaction culture, collected before transplantation. This sample's subset: CFSE-low proliferating T cells sorted from approximately six-day pre-transplant mixed lymphocyte reaction (GvH or HvG direction).

As DNA, the CDR3 is TGTGCCAGCAGCTTAGCGGCGGGACAGGGGTGGACCGGGGAGCTGTTTTTT. Encoded protein: CASSLAAGQGWTGELFF. V usage is TRBV7-2 and J usage is TRBJ2-2; 10 bases are shared with TRBD1. Germline V gene lookup returns CDR1 SGHTA and CDR2 FQGNSA. The CDR3 totals 17 residues. Trimming cost V 0 bases and J 5 bases; bases outside gene matches: 6.